This T cell receptor beta chain appears in the sequencing data of a study of shared clonotypes between healthy human individuals. Study-wide context: Per donor, three plates held CD4 naive cells, three held CD4 memory, two held CD8 naive and one held CD8 memory.

Running of the assay took place at deep level. The repertoire was sequenced with immunoSEQ multiplex PCR; TCRdb's copy has only in-frame clones and lacks some. The data contain roughly 1.5 million clones, approximately 98% of them seen just once; the ten biggest clones take up roughly 0.4%. CDR1 and CDR2 (germline): SGHRS, YFSETQ. CDR3 length: 17 residues. The germline V and J ends were trimmed by 0 bases and 0 bases, with 10 bases remaining between them. Broader study findings: Relative to their counterparts shared across all four donors, non-shared clonotypes exhibited diminished generation probabilities.

Concerning this clone itself: Its matching antigen is unknown.

Sequencing used naive CD4+ T cells sorted from blood. Specified subset: CD45RA+ positively selected. The gene calls are TRBV5-1 and TRBJ2-6; tentatively, D is TRBD1 (7 bases). The clonotype comes from a man aged 25 to 45 in good health. This CDR3 reads CASSLEQGGSGANVLTF. The CDR3 DNA reads as TGCGCCAGCAGCTTGGAGCAGGGGGGCTCTGGGGCCAACGTCCTGACTTTC. The variable domain in full, completed from reference TRBV5-1 and TRBJ2-6, reads KAGVTQTPRYLIKTRGQQVTLSCSPISGHRSVSWYQQTPGQGLQFLFEYFSETQRNKGNFPGRFSGRQFSNSRSEMNVSTLELGDSALYLCASSLEQGGSGANVLTFGAGSRLTVL.